These 13 T cell receptor beta chains share one sample of origin, sequenced in a study of T cell responses to AZD1222 COVID-19 vaccine. The assay was immunoSEQ multiplex PCR, and TCRdb's table has in-frame clones only and misses some. This sample has about 72,000 clones; about nine tenths occur once, and the top ten carry 25% to 35%. The sequencing used peripheral blood, collected 28 days after the second AZD1222 dose. These receptors all stem from an adult who received the AZD1222 COVID-19 vaccine.

The V gene is TRBV5-5, the J gene TRBJ2-7; either TRBD1 or TRBD2 may supply D (5 bases each). The length of the CDR3 is 15 residues. Germline lookup yields CDR1 SGHKS and CDR2 YYEKEE (reference sequence). Trimming pared 4 bases from V and 6 bases from J, leaving 20 bases between. This CDR3 is CASSRPLGVAGEQYF. CDR3 nucleotides: TGTGCCAGCAGCCGTCCATTGGGGGTGGCCGGCGAGCAGTACTTC.

The J gene is TRBJ2-7, the V gene TRBV9; TRBD2 matches at 11 bases. CDR3 size: 16 residues. Germline-derived CDR1 and CDR2 are SGDLS and YYNGEE. The V gene end was trimmed by 4 bases and the J gene end by 0 bases; junction bases not matched to a gene: 6. The CDR3 is CASSHSGTSGSYEQYF. The CDR3, as DNA: TGTGCCAGCAGCCACTCGGGGACTAGCGGCTCCTACGAGCAGTACTTC.

This chain uses TRBV18 with TRBJ2-3, with a tentative D call TRBD2 (6 bases). With 3 bases removed from V and 8 bases from J, the gap between germline ends came to 24 bases. CDR1 KGHSH and CDR2 LQKENI come from the germline V gene. CDR3 length: 17 amino acids. CDR3 sequence: CASSPRGGQLQAGTQYF. The CDR3 DNA follows: TGTGCCAGCTCACCGCGGGGAGGCCAACTGCAGGCAGGTACGCAGTATTTT.

The CDR3 reads CSVQTSPSSYNEQFF. The CDR3 coding sequence is TGCAGCGTTCAGACTAGCCCGAGCTCCTACAATGAGCAGTTCTTC. V and J are TRBV29-1 and TRBJ2-1; 7 bases map to TRBD2. CDR1 SQVTM and CDR2 ANQGSEA come from the germline V gene. There are 15 residues in the CDR3. The ends lost 5 bases at V and 0 bases at J; junction bases unmatched: 7.

This clone has just one count. The chain links TRBV24-1 to TRBJ2-1, with 7 bases aligning to TRBD1. The CDR3 spans 15 residues. After removal of 7 bases from V and 3 bases from J, the junction contained 8 bases not matched to a gene. CDR1 is KGHDR and CDR2 is SFDVKD in the germline V gene. CDR3 amino acids: CATSYPGGGYNEQFF. As DNA, the CDR3 is TGTGCCACCAGCTACCCAGGGGGTGGCTACAATGAGCAGTTCTTC.

The chain has TRBV4-1 and TRBJ1-4; D call uncertain. Germline CDR1 is MGHRA and CDR2 is YSYEKL. V lost 4 bases and J 7 bases, leaving 10 bases between the germline ends. This CDR3 region has 13 residues. CDR3 in DNA: TGCGCCAGCAGCCCCCCCGACCGTGAAAAACTGTTTTTT. This translates into CASSPPDREKLFF.

This chain links TRBV4-1 with TRBJ1-1; weak D call: TRBD1 (5 bases). Germline-derived CDR1 and CDR2 are MGHRA and YSYEKL. Trimming removed 0 bases at V and 10 bases at J, with 18 bases between. CDR3 size: 15 residues. Here the CDR3 DNA reads TGCGCCAGCAGCCAAGATCCCGCCTACAGGCGGCCAGCTTTCTTT. Its translation is CASSQDPAYRRPAFF.

The gene calls are TRBV10-2 and TRBJ1-1, with no clear D. The CDR3 has 11 residues. The V end was cut by 3 bases, the J end by 8 bases, with 7 bases between. The germline V gene has CDR1 WSHSY and CDR2 SAAADI. The CDR3 DNA reads TGCGCCAGCAGTGATGGTCCAGAAGCTTTCTTT. Translation gives CASSDGPEAFF.

The chain is built from TRBV9 and TRBJ2-3, with D possibly being TRBD2 (6 bases). This CDR3 is built from 15 residues. Trimming took 3 bases from V and 5 from J, leaving 16 bases between them. Germline CDR1 and CDR2: SGDLS and YYNGEE. Here the CDR3 reads CASSALGLAIDTQYF. The DNA for the CDR3 is TGTGCCAGCAGCGCACTGGGGCTAGCGATAGATACGCAGTATTTT.

The gene calls are TRBV2 and TRBJ1-1; D call uncertain. Per germline, CDR1 SNHLY and CDR2 FYNNEI. This CDR3 has 14 amino acids. V was clipped by 0 bases and J by 1 base, with 6 bases between them. The CDR3: CASSEARQNTEAFF. As DNA, the CDR3 is TGTGCCAGCAGTGAAGCGAGACAGAACACTGAAGCTTTCTTT.

About this clone itself: One junction end does not reproduce the germline sequence, and a read error may be involved. This sequence joins TRBV6-5 and TRBJ2-5, with 11 bases lining up with TRBD2. The CDR3 runs 15 residues. The germline V gene encodes CDR1 MNHEY and CDR2 SVGAGI. In DNA form, the CDR3 reads TGTGCCAACAGTCCGCAACTAGCGGGAGCAGAGACCCAGTACTTC. It codes for CANSPQLAGAETQYF.

The chain uses TRBV29-1 and TRBJ1-1; D not certain. Germline V gene data show CDR1 as SQVTM and CDR2 as ANQGSEA. The V end was cut by 6 bases, the J end by 3 bases, with 8 bases between. The CDR3 runs to 11 residues. The CDR3 spells CSVGRDTEAFF. CDR3 nucleotide sequence: TGCAGCGTCGGACGGGACACTGAAGCTTTCTTT.

The chain recombines TRBV2 with TRBJ2-5, with 8 nucleotides matching TRBD2. Germline trimming cut 10 bases from V and 5 bases from J; bases unmatched to any gene: 9. Looked up from germline, CDR1 is SNHLY and CDR2 is FYNNEI. The CDR3 loop spans 13 amino acids. The CDR3 reads CATKAGGGETQYF. The CDR3 coding sequence is TGTGCCACTAAGGCGGGGGGCGGTGAGACCCAGTACTTC.